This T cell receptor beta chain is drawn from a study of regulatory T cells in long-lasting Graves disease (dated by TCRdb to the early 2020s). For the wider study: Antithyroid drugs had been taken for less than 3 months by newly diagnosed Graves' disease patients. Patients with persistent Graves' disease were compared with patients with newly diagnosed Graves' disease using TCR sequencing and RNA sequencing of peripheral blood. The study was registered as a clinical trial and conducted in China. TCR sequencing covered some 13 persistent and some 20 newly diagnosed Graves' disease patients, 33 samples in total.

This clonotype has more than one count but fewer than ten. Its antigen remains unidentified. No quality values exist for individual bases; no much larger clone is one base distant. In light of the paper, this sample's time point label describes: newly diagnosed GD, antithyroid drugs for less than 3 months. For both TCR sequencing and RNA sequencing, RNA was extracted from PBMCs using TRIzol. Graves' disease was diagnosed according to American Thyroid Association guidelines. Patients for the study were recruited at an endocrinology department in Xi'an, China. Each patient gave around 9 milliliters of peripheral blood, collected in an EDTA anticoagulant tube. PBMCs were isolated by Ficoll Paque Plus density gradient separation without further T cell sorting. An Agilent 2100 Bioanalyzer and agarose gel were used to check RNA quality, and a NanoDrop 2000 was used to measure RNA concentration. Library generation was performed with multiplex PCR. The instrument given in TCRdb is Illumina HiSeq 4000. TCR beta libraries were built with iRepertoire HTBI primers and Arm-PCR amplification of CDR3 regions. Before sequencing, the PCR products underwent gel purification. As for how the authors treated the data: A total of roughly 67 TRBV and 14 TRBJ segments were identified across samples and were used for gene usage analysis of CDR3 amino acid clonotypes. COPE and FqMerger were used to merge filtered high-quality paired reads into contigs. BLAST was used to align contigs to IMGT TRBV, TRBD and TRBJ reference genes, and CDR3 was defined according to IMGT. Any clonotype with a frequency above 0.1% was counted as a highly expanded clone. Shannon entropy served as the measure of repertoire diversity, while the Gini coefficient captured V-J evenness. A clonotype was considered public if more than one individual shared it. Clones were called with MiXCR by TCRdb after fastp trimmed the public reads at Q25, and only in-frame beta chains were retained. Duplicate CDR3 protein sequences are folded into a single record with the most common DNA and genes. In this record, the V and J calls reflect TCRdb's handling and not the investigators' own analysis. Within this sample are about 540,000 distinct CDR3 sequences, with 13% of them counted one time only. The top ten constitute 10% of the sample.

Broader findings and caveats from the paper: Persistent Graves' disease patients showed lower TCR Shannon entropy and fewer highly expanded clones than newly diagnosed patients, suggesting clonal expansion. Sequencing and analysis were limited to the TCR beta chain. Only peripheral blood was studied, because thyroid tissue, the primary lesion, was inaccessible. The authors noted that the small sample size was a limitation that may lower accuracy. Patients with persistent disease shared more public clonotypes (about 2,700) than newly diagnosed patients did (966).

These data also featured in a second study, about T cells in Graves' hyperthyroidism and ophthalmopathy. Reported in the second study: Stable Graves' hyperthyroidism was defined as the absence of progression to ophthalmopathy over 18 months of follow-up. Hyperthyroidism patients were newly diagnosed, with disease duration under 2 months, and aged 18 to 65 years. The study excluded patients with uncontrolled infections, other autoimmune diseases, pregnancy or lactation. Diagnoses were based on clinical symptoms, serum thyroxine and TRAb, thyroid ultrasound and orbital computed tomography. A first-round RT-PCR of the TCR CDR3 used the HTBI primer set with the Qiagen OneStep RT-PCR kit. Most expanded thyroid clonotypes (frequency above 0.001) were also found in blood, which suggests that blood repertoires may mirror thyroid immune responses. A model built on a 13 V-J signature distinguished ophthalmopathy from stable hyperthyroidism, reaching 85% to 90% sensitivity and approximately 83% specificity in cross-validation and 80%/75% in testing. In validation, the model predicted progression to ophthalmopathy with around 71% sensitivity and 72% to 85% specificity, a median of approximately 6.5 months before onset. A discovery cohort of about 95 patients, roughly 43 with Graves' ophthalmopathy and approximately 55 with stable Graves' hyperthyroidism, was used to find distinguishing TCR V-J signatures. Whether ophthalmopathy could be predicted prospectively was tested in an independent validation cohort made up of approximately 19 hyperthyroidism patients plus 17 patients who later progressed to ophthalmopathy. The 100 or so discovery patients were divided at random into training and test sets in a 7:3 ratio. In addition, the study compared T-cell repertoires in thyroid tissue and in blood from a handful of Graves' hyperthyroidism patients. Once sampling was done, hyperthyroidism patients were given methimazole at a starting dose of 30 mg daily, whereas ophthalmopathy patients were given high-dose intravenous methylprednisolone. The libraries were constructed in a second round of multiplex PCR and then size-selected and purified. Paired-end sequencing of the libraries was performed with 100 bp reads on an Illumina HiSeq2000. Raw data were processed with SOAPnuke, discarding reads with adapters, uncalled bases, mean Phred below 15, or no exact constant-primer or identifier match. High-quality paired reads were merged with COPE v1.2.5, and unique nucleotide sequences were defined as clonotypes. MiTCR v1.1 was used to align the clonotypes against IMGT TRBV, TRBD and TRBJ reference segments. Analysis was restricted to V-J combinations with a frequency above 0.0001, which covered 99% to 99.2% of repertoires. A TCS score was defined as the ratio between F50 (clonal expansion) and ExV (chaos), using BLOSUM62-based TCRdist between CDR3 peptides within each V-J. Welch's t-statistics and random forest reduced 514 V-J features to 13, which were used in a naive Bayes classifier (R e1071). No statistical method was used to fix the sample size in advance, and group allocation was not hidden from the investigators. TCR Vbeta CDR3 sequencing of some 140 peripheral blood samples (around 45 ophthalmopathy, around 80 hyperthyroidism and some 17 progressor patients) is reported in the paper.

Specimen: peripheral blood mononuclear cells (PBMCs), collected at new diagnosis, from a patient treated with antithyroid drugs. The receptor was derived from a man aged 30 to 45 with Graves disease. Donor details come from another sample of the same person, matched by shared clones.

The CDR3 is CASSQGPDRPNSPLHF. The DNA sequence reads TGTGCCAGCAGCCAAGGCCCCGACAGACCTAATTCACCCCTCCACTTT. The rearranged segments are TRBV3-1 and TRBJ1-6, with TRBD1 as a weak D call on 5 bases. The germline V gene (reference sequence) sets CDR1 to LGHDT and CDR2 to YNNKEL. V loses 1 base, J loses 6 bases, and the germline ends lie 13 bases apart. The CDR3 contains 16 residues, cysteine and phenylalanine counted. Solely the CDR3 DNA is kept, with 48 bases framed from the first base.